Sequencing of this TCR beta chain was carried out in a study of T cells after yellow fever vaccination. Study outcomes and limitations: Most clones from primary vaccination resurfaced after the booster (96% CD4, more than 75% CD8).

Germline V gene data show CDR1 as DFQATT and CDR2 as SNEGSKA (reference sequence). The CDR3 runs to 13 residues. V lost 3 bases to trimming and J lost 0 bases, with 9 bases between them. TCRdb independently ran MiXCR on the 5' RACE reads; one entry per CDR3 protein. The sample lists about 340,000 distinct CDR3 sequences; 3.5% to 4.5% were seen once. This clonotype was seen a handful of times. Its antigen is unidentified. This TCR was sampled from a man between 18 and 35 years old who received the YFV17D yellow fever vaccine. This chain connects TRBV20-1 to TRBJ2-7; no reliable D call. The sample here was PBMCs, taken 5 days after the yellow fever booster vaccination. The CDR3 DNA follows: TGCAGTGCTAGTGTCAGGCCCTCCTACGAGCAGTACTTC. Its protein is CSASVRPSYEQYF.